This T cell receptor (beta chain) was profiled in a study of blood T cell repertoires in COVID-19. Germline CDR1 reads SQVTM; CDR2 reads ANQGSEA. V lost 4 bases, J lost 8 bases, and 15 bases stayed unmatched. The CDR3 spans 17 residues. The repertoire was sequenced with immunoSEQ multiplex PCR; TCRdb's copy has only in-frame clones and lacks some. The sample lists a few hundred thousand clones; approximately 87% were seen once. The clonotype was recovered from a man aged 55 to 70 with acute or convalescent COVID-19. V usage is TRBV29-1 and J usage is TRBJ1-4, with TRBD1 identical over 11 bases. The sequenced material came from peripheral blood. The CDR3 region is CSVAGGQGARLNEKLFF. The CDR3 bases are TGCAGCGTTGCAGGAGGACAGGGGGCGAGGTTGAACGAAAAACTGTTTTTT.